These 20 T cell receptor beta chains came from one sample sequenced in a study of regulatory T cells in long-lasting Graves disease. HTBI primers from iRepertoire and Arm-PCR of CDR3 regions yielded the TCR beta libraries. Each CDR3 protein is one row after TCRdb ran MiXCR on the multiplex PCR reads. The data hold about 540,000 distinct CDR3 sequences, with approximately 12% observed a single time. The time point here: newly diagnosed GD, antithyroid drugs for less than 3 months. Construction of the TCR library relied on RNA isolated from PBMCs. The same data also contributed to another study, on T cells in Graves' hyperthyroidism and ophthalmopathy.

The sequencing used peripheral blood mononuclear cells (PBMCs), collected at new diagnosis, from a patient treated with antithyroid drugs. These receptor sequences come from a young man with Graves disease.

This clonotype occurred a few times. The V call is TRBV4-2, the J call TRBJ1-5; D unresolved. Trimming stripped 1 base from V and 3 bases from J, with 4 bases between. The CDR3 covers 13 residues. The germline CDR1 and CDR2 sequences are LGHNA and YNFKEQ. The DNA of the CDR3 is TGTGCCAGCAGCCAAGTGACCAATCAGCCCCAGCATTTT. This translates into CASSQVTNQPQHF.

The sample holds many counts of this clonotype. The chain is built from TRBV11-1 and TRBJ2-7, with TRBD2 matching over 8 bases. The CDR3 sequence is 15 residues long. Germline V gene data show CDR1 as SGHAT and CDR2 as FQDESV (reference sequence). Trimming took 5 bases from V and 7 from J; bases not matched to a gene: 13. CDR3 sequence reads: CASSGSGSTLEEQYF. CDR3 DNA sequence: TGTGCCAGCAGCGGAAGCGGGAGCACCTTGGAGGAGCAGTACTTC.

The V and J genes are TRBV5-4 and TRBJ2-7; D gene uncertain. V shed 3 bases and J shed 4 bases, with 14 bases lying between them. This CDR3 contains 14 residues. In germline, CDR1 is SGHNT, CDR2 YYREEE (reference sequence). The CDR3 DNA reads as TGTGCCAGCAGCTCTGGACGGTACCCGTACGAGCAGTACTTC. Its translation: CASSSGRYPYEQYF. Using reference TRBV5-4 and TRBJ2-7 for the parts outside the CDR3, the full variable domain is ETGVTQSPTHLIKTRGQQVTLRCSSQSGHNTVSWYQQALGQGPQFIFQYYREEENGRGNFPPRFSGLQFPNYSSELNVNALELDDSALYLCASSSGRYPYEQYFGPGTRLTVT.

This clonotype turned up a few times. This sequence joins TRBV12-5 and TRBJ2-2; TRBD2 aligns across 10 bases. Germline V lookup: CDR1 LGHNT, CDR2 FRNRAP. This CDR3 region has 16 residues. With V trimmed by 3 bases and J by 5 bases, 6 bases remained unmatched. CDR3 amino acids: CASGLAGGSFTGELFF. Written as DNA, the CDR3 is TGTGCTAGTGGTTTAGCGGGAGGGAGCTTTACCGGGGAGCTGTTTTTT.

The table lists this clonotype with many counts. The rearrangement links TRBV12-3 or TRBV12-4 to TRBJ1-2, with D possibly TRBD1 on 5 matching bases. Between the trimmed V and J ends, which lost 7 bases and 0 bases, there was a span of 15 bases. The CDR3 covers 15 residues. The CDR3 region is CASTQAGGANYGYTF. As DNA, the CDR3 is TGTGCCAGCACCCAAGCCGGGGGAGCTAACTATGGCTACACCTTC.

For this clonotype: A much larger clonotype is one base distant, so this may be a read error. The chain uses TRBV20-1 and TRBJ2-3; the D call may be TRBD1 or TRBD2 (6 bases each). CDR3 size: 15 residues. V was clipped by 3 bases and J by 5 bases, with 18 bases between them. Germline CDR1 and CDR2: DFQATT and SNEGSKA (reference sequence). DNA for the CDR3: TGCAGTGCTAGGGGGGCTAACGGGAGTCAAGATACGCAGTATTTT. Translated, it gives CSARGANGSQDTQYF.

This clonotype was picked up many times. The rearrangement uses TRBV7-2 and TRBJ2-5, with D possibly matching TRBD2 (5 bases). Germline loops: CDR1 SGHTA, CDR2 FQGNSA. With 1 base removed from V and 5 bases from J, the gap between germline ends came to 8 bases. The CDR3 runs 13 residues. For the CDR3, the DNA is TGTGCCAGCAGCTTAGGGGGAGTCGAGACCCAGTACTTC. It translates to CASSLGGVETQYF.

The CDR3 sequence is CASSPRSREVETQYF. The CDR3 coding sequence is TGTGCCAGCAGCCCGAGGAGCAGGGAGGTCGAGACCCAGTACTTC. This chain uses TRBV5-6 with TRBJ2-5, with D maybe TRBD2 (6 bases). Per germline, CDR1 SGHDT and CDR2 YYEEEE. The CDR3 is 15 amino acids. Trimming took 4 bases from V and 5 from J, leaving 18 bases between them. The variable domain in full, completed from reference TRBV5-6 and TRBJ2-5, reads DAGVTQSPTHLIKTRGQQVTLRCSPKSGHDTVSWYQQALGQGPQFIFQYYEEEERQRGNFPDRFSGHQFPNYSSELNVNALLLGDSALYLCASSPRSREVETQYFGPGTRLLVL.

This clonotype was counted between two and nine times. The rearrangement links TRBV11-2 to TRBJ2-2; 9 nucleotides line up with TRBD2. The trim removed 2 bases at V and 6 bases at J, leaving 7 bases unmatched. This CDR3 has 16 residues. From germline, CDR1 is SGHAT and CDR2 FQNNGV. DNA for the CDR3: TGTGCCAGCAGCTTATGGCGGGAGGGCCCCGCCGGGGAGCTGTTTTTT. Amino acids: CASSLWREGPAGELFF.

The rearrangement uses TRBV24-1 and TRBJ2-3; 7 nucleotides agree with TRBD1. V dropped 4 bases and J dropped 0; count of bases not matched to a gene: 3. Germline CDR1 and CDR2: KGHDR and SFDVKD. This CDR3 has 15 residues. This CDR3 reads CATSDSGGSTDTQYF. The CDR3 nucleotides read TGTGCCACCAGTGACTCAGGGGGTAGCACAGATACGCAGTATTTT.

Concerning this clonotype itself: One end of the junction fails to match germline, which may point to a read error. The chain carries TRBV5-1 and TRBJ2-6; D is unresolved. CDR1 is SGHRS and CDR2 is YFSETQ in the germline V gene. The CDR3 sequence is 15 residues long. The CDR3 region is CASSPHNAGSNVLTF. In DNA form, the CDR3 reads TGCGCCAGCAGCCCCCATAACGCTGGGTCCAACGTCCTGACTTTC.

This clonotype came up a few times. The chain is built from TRBV6-1 and TRBJ1-3; D might be TRBD1 (6 bases). CDR1 and CDR2 (germline): MNHNS, SASEGT. The V end lost 2 bases, the J end lost 2 bases, and 16 bases lay between the germline ends. This CDR3 is 17 amino acids long. For the CDR3, the DNA is TGTGCCAGCAGTGAAACTTGGGGGGCAATCCCTGGAAACACCATATATTTT. Translating it yields CASSETWGAIPGNTIYF.

The chain carries TRBV12-3 or TRBV12-4 and TRBJ2-7; D possibly corresponds to TRBD1 (5 bases). The CDR3 spans 12 residues. Between the trimmed V and J ends, which lost 6 bases and 3 bases, there was a span of 9 bases. The CDR3 reads CASSDSLYEQYF. As DNA, the CDR3 is TGTGCCAGCAGCGACAGCCTCTACGAGCAGTACTTC.

This clonotype has at least ten counts. The J gene is TRBJ2-7, the V gene TRBV3-1, with 8 bases that match TRBD2. The CDR3 spans 14 residues. The V gene end was trimmed by 1 base and the J gene end by 5 bases; junction bases not matched to a gene: 4. Germline-derived CDR1 and CDR2 are LGHDT and YNNKEL (reference sequence). The CDR3 nucleotides are TGTGCCAGCAGCCAAGCGGGAGGGTTTAACGAGCAGTACTTC. It encodes CASSQAGGFNEQYF.

This clonotype was detected only a few times. The CDR3 spells CASRIGTRELFF. The CDR3 DNA reads as TGTGCCAGCAGAATCGGGACTAGGGAGCTGTTTTTT. The V and J genes are TRBV6-2 or TRBV6-3 and TRBJ2-2; 7 nucleotides line up with TRBD2. The trim removed 6 bases at V and 9 bases at J, leaving 4 bases unmatched. Germline V lookup: CDR1 MNHEY, CDR2 SVGEGT. This CDR3 region has 12 residues.

This clonotype appeared a few times. The chain joins TRBV27 to TRBJ2-5, with 13 bases fitting TRBD2. After removal of 6 bases from V and 9 bases from J, the junction contained 10 bases not matched to a gene. The CDR3 has 15 residues. The germline gives CDR1 MNHEY, CDR2 SMNVEV (reference sequence). The CDR3 DNA reads TGTGCCAGCAGACCCTATGGGGGACTAGCGGGGCCCCAGTACTTC. It translates to CASRPYGGLAGPQYF.

This clonotype appeared many times. CDR3 sequence reads: CASSSYGQPQHF. In DNA form, the CDR3 reads TGTGCCAGCAGTTCTTATGGTCAGCCCCAGCATTTT. This chain connects TRBV12-3 or TRBV12-4 to TRBJ1-5, with D unclear. V was pared by 4 bases and J by 6 bases, with 7 bases between. The CDR3 runs 12 residues.

This clonotype occurred many times. The chain joins TRBV20-1 to TRBJ2-7; the match to TRBD2 covers 7 bases. CDR3 length equals 14 residues. The V gene end was trimmed by 3 bases and the J gene end by 3 bases; junction bases not matched to a gene: 8. Germline V gene sequence: CDR1 DFQATT, CDR2 SNEGSKA (reference sequence). CDR3 bases: TGCAGTGCTAGGGTTCCGGGACTACTCTACGAGCAGTACTTC. Its protein product is CSARVPGLLYEQYF.

There are many counts of this clonotype. V and J are TRBV12-3 or TRBV12-4 and TRBJ2-5; D is ambiguous. V gave up 2 bases and J gave up 1 base, with 8 bases separating them. The length of the CDR3 is 14 residues. This CDR3 reads CASSLRHFQETQYF. The CDR3 nucleotides are TGTGCCAGCAGTTTACGGCACTTCCAAGAGACCCAGTACTTC.

In this sample, this clonotype turned up many times. The chain has TRBV25-1 and TRBJ2-3, with 7 bases matching TRBD1. The CDR3 runs 14 residues. The V gene end was trimmed by 5 bases and the J gene end by 10 bases; junction bases not matched to a gene: 12. CDR1 is MGHDK and CDR2 is SYGVNS in the germline V gene. CDR3 sequence: CASSKTGNVGSQYF. The DNA of the CDR3 is TGTGCCAGCAGTAAGACAGGGAACGTGGGGTCGCAGTATTTT.